What follows are 29 T cell receptor beta chains derived from one specimen sequenced in a study of CD8 T cell repertoires and HIV-1 epitope variants. No antigen has been assigned to these receptors. The assay was immunoSEQ multiplex PCR, and TCRdb's table has in-frame clones only and misses some. The top ten clones hold around 45% of a sample with around 1,700 clones, roughly two thirds of them seen once. Sequencing input: cultured CD8+ T cells derived from PBMCs. The source of these receptors is a male donor with HIV.

The chain combines TRBV10-3 with TRBJ2-7; 10 bases align to TRBD1. CDR1 is ENHRY, CDR2 SYGVKD, per germline. This CDR3 spans 14 amino acids. Germline trimming cut 4 bases from V and 6 bases from J; bases unmatched to any gene: 6. The CDR3 reads CAISVGGQGGEQYF. DNA of the CDR3: TGTGCCATCAGTGTGGGAGGACAGGGGGGCGAGCAGTACTTC.

J is TRBJ1-2 and V is TRBV6-1, with D unclear. The CDR3 contains 13 residues. Trimming left V 8 bases short and J 0 bases short, with 10 bases between. The germline V gene has CDR1 MNHNS and CDR2 SASEGT. In DNA, the CDR3 is TGTGCCAGCTCCTACGGAGCTAACTATGGCTACACCTTC. It translates to CASSYGANYGYTF.

Only one count was recorded for this clone. The rearrangement uses TRBV6-6 and TRBJ1-1; the D is unclear. Germline assignment: CDR1 MNHNY and CDR2 SVGAGI (reference sequence). The CDR3 is made up of 13 amino acids. V shed 6 bases and J shed 3 bases, with 11 bases lying between them. Written as DNA, the CDR3 is TGTGCCAGCAGCCCCGACACCTACACTGAAGCTTTCTTT. This sequence encodes CASSPDTYTEAFF.

This clone was observed once. The chain is built from TRBV28 and TRBJ1-1; possible D gene TRBD1, 5 bases. CDR1 is MDHEN, CDR2 SYDVKM, per germline. The ends were cut back, 6 bases at V and 3 bases at J, with 17 bases in the middle. The CDR3 spans 15 residues. The CDR3 DNA reads as TGTGCCAGCAGCTTCCCCGGGACGGTTGACACTGAAGCTTTCTTT. This sequence encodes CASSFPGTVDTEAFF.

The chain couples TRBV28 to TRBJ1-2, with no clear D. V was cut by 2 bases and J by 8 bases, with 18 bases left in between. This CDR3 has 15 amino acids. CDR1 and CDR2 (germline): MDHEN, SYDVKM. The CDR3 sequence is CASSLEGYPLWGYTF. DNA of the CDR3: TGTGCCAGCAGTTTAGAAGGGTACCCACTTTGGGGCTACACCTTC.

This chain uses TRBV5-1 with TRBJ1-1; D uncertain. V dropped 2 bases and J dropped 5 bases, with 10 bases sitting between them. The CDR3 spans 13 residues. Germline V CDR1 and CDR2: SGHRS, YFSETQ. For the CDR3, the DNA is TGCGCCAGCAGCTTAAAGGGAGGGACTGAAGCTTTCTTT. Residues: CASSLKGGTEAFF.

The V gene is TRBV19, the J gene TRBJ2-5; the match to TRBD2 covers 13 bases. CDR3 length equals 15 residues. Germline CDR1 and CDR2: LNHDA and SQIVND (reference sequence). J was trimmed by 5 bases and V by 3 bases; bases with no gene match: 3. CDR3: CASSISTSGRETQYF. CDR3 coding DNA: TGTGCCAGTAGTATTTCGACTAGCGGGAGGGAGACCCAGTACTTC.

By sample share, this clone is large. The V and J genes are TRBV27 and TRBJ1-2; TRBD1 agrees at 9 bases. Germline V CDR1 and CDR2: MNHEY, SMNVEV (reference sequence). With V trimmed by 6 bases and J by 3 bases, 8 bases remained unmatched. The CDR3 totals 15 residues. The CDR3 coding sequence is TGTGCCAGCAGGAGTGGACAGGGGCGTGACTATGGCTACACCTTC. It translates to CASRSGQGRDYGYTF.

The chain uses TRBV19 and TRBJ1-1; D unresolved. In germline, CDR1 is LNHDA, CDR2 SQIVND (reference sequence). The germline V and J ends were trimmed by 6 bases and 4 bases, with 6 bases remaining between them. The CDR3 is made up of 11 amino acids. CDR3 coding DNA: TGTGCCAGTAGGATGGGCACTGAAGCTTTCTTT. It is translated as CASRMGTEAFF.

The chain has TRBV14 and TRBJ2-1; D remains unclear. The CDR3 has 16 residues. Trimming stripped 1 base from V and 0 bases from J, with 10 bases between. Germline lookup yields CDR1 SGHDN and CDR2 FVKESK. Here the CDR3 DNA reads TGTGCCAGCAGCCAAGTTACTTCTAGCTCCTACAATGAGCAGTTCTTC. This encodes CASSQVTSSSYNEQFF.

V is TRBV2 and J is TRBJ2-2, with 9 bases lining up with TRBD1. V gave up 6 bases and J gave up 7 bases; unmatched junction bases: 6. Germline V lookup: CDR1 SNHLY, CDR2 FYNNEI. The CDR3 runs to 14 residues. The DNA for the CDR3 is TGTGCCAGCAGCTCACAGGGGGCGGGCGGGGAGCTGTTTTTT. Its protein is CASSSQGAGGELFF.

The chain employs TRBV10-3 and TRBJ2-7; 8 nucleotides align to TRBD1. Germline lookup yields CDR1 ENHRY and CDR2 SYGVKD. Unmatched junction bases numbered 2, after V lost 10 bases and J lost 0 bases. This CDR3 is built from 12 residues. DNA of the CDR3: TGTGCCACCGGGACAGGCTCCTACGAGCAGTACTTC. This encodes CATGTGSYEQYF.

The chain links TRBV19 to TRBJ2-5; 11 bases match TRBD2. From germline, CDR1 is LNHDA and CDR2 SQIVND (reference sequence). CDR3 length equals 16 residues. The ends lost 4 bases at V and 4 bases at J; junction bases unmatched: 8. In nucleotides, the CDR3 is TGTGCCAGTAGTACAGCTGCTAGCGGGAGGACAGAGACCCAGTACTTC. Protein sequence: CASSTAASGRTETQYF.

This clone rates as large. The CDR3 nucleotides read TGTGCCAGCAGCTTAGCGGGACAGGGCTCCTACAATGAGCAGTTCTTC. It translates to CASSLAGQGSYNEQFF. The J gene is TRBJ2-1, the V gene TRBV7-8; TRBD1 matches 9 bases. Trimming took 0 bases from V and 0 from J; bases not matched to a gene: 0. Per germline, CDR1 SGHVS and CDR2 FQNEAQ. This CDR3 spans 16 amino acids.

The CDR3 sequence is CASSFPGQGSDEQFF. The CDR3 nucleotides are TGTGCCAGCAGTTTTCCGGGACAGGGGTCCGATGAGCAGTTCTTC. The rearrangement joins TRBV28 to TRBJ2-1; 10 bases line up with TRBD1. The J segment lost 8 bases and the V segment lost 3 bases, leaving 7 bases of the junction unmatched. CDR3 size: 15 residues. Germline-derived CDR1 and CDR2 are MDHEN and SYDVKM.

The chain uses TRBV19 and TRBJ2-7, with D possibly matching TRBD1 (6 bases). The CDR3 runs to 15 residues. The germline V gene encodes CDR1 LNHDA and CDR2 SQIVND (reference sequence). The V end lost 1 base, the J end lost 4 bases, and 14 bases lay between the germline ends. This chain's CDR3 is CASSIAGDTLYEQYF. The CDR3 DNA reads as TGTGCCAGTAGTATAGCTGGGGACACCCTATACGAGCAGTACTTC.

The chain links TRBV10-3 to TRBJ1-1, with a weak D call TRBD1 (5 bases). Trimming shortened V by 2 bases and J by 2 bases, and 12 bases separated the two germline ends. The germline gives CDR1 ENHRY, CDR2 SYGVKD. This CDR3 has 15 residues. Here the CDR3 DNA reads TGTGCCATCAGTGAGCCTACGACAGCCAACACTGAAGCTTTCTTT. It yields the protein CAISEPTTANTEAFF.

The rearrangement uses TRBV7-2 and TRBJ2-3; 9 bases match TRBD2. V was pared by 2 bases and J by 6 bases, with 0 bases of the junction left unmatched. The germline gives CDR1 SGHTA, CDR2 FQGNSA. This CDR3 has 13 amino acids. CDR3 sequence (DNA): TGTGCCAGCAGCTTAACTAGCGGGGATACGCAGTATTTT. It encodes CASSLTSGDTQYF.

The J gene is TRBJ2-7, the V gene TRBV7-6, with 11 bases lining up with TRBD2. In germline, CDR1 is SGHVS, CDR2 FNYEAQ. CDR3 length equals 15 residues. With 5 bases clipped from V and 4 bases from J, the junction kept 7 bases outside the gene matches. This chain's CDR3 is CASSNLLAGAYEQYF. The CDR3, as DNA: TGTGCCAGCAGCAACCTACTAGCGGGAGCTTACGAGCAGTACTTC.

CDR3 in amino acids: CASSPIGQGDTEAFF. CDR3 bases: TGTGCCAGCAGTCCGATAGGACAGGGGGACACTGAAGCTTTCTTT. The chain carries TRBV28 and TRBJ1-1; 10 positions agree with TRBD1. This CDR3 comprises 15 residues. V shed 5 bases, J shed 3 bases, and the junction held 6 bases outside the gene matches. Germline V gives CDR1 MDHEN, CDR2 SYDVKM.

This chain joins TRBV11-1 and TRBJ2-1; 14 bases match TRBD2. Trimming took 3 bases from V and 7 from J; bases not matched to a gene: 2. CDR1 is SGHAT, CDR2 FQDESV, per germline (reference sequence). This CDR3 is built from 15 residues. In DNA form, the CDR3 reads TGTGCCAGCAGCTTTGGGACTAGCGGGAGTAATGAGCAGTTCTTC. Its translation is CASSFGTSGSNEQFF.

V is TRBV2 and J is TRBJ2-7, with 14 positions matching TRBD2. Per the germline V gene, CDR1 is SNHLY and CDR2 is FYNNEI. The CDR3 totals 17 residues. The trim removed 5 bases at V and 6 bases at J, leaving 12 bases unmatched. For the CDR3, the DNA is TGTGCCAGCAGTACGGGACTAGCGGGAGTGGGCGCCTCCGAGCAGTACTTC. Translating gives CASSTGLAGVGASEQYF.

This clone was detected only a few times. The rearrangement joins TRBV29-1 to TRBJ2-1; 8 bases fit TRBD1. The germline V gene encodes CDR1 SQVTM and CDR2 ANQGSEA. Trimming removed 3 bases from V and 4 bases from J; junction bases left unmatched: 5. This CDR3 spans 14 amino acids. The CDR3 is CSVDHWDRYNEQFF. In DNA form, the CDR3 reads TGCAGCGTTGACCACTGGGACAGGTACAATGAGCAGTTCTTC.

This chain joins TRBV5-6 and TRBJ2-7; TRBD1 might be the D (6 bases). The CDR3 is 14 residues long. Germline CDR1 reads SGHDT; CDR2 reads YYEEEE. Trimming shortened V by 0 bases and J by 3 bases, and 10 bases separated the two germline ends. In DNA form, the CDR3 reads TGTGCCAGCAGCTTGGACAGGGTAAGCTACGAGCAGTACTTC. Its translation: CASSLDRVSYEQYF.

The rearrangement uses TRBV19 and TRBJ2-1, with D hard to call. V was shortened by 3 bases and J by 4 bases, with 4 bases between the two germline ends. The CDR3 loop spans 12 amino acids. Germline values: CDR1 LNHDA, CDR2 SQIVND (reference sequence). CDR3 coding DNA: TGTGCCAGTAGTATCGGTTACAATGAGCAGTTCTTC. Its protein is CASSIGYNEQFF.

This chain links TRBV28 with TRBJ2-3; possibly TRBD1 for D (6 bases). There are 13 residues in the CDR3. The ends were cut back, 4 bases at V and 4 bases at J, with 9 bases in the middle. Germline CDR1 reads MDHEN; CDR2 reads SYDVKM. The CDR3 protein is CASSWTAADTQYF. For the CDR3, the DNA is TGTGCCAGCAGTTGGACAGCCGCAGATACGCAGTATTTT.

This clone is termed large. The rearrangement joins TRBV5-1 to TRBJ2-7, with D uncertain. CDR1 is SGHRS and CDR2 is YFSETQ in the germline V gene. The length of the CDR3 is 14 residues. V was shortened by 4 bases and J by 3 bases, with 14 bases between the two germline ends. DNA for the CDR3: TGCGCCAGCAGCCCTGAGTTGGATTACTACGAGCAGTACTTC. Translated, it gives CASSPELDYYEQYF.

In DNA form, the CDR3 reads TGTGCCAGCAGTTTAGGGGGTAGCGAGCAGTACTTC. It specifies CASSLGGSEQYF. The rearrangement uses TRBV27 and TRBJ2-7; the D gene could be TRBD1 or TRBD2 (5 bases each). Germline V lookup: CDR1 MNHEY, CDR2 SMNVEV (reference sequence). The CDR3 loop spans 12 amino acids. V lost 2 bases and J lost 6, with 8 bases in between.

The chain links TRBV27 to TRBJ2-5, with D possibly matching TRBD2 (7 bases). This CDR3 is built from 12 residues. V was shortened by 8 bases and J by 5 bases, with 12 bases between the two germline ends. The germline gives CDR1 MNHEY, CDR2 SMNVEV (reference sequence). Here the CDR3 reads CASGGGWETQYF. The CDR3 DNA is TGTGCCAGCGGCGGGGGCTGGGAGACCCAGTACTTC.